This record concerns one T cell receptor beta chain sequence. Profiled with immunoSEQ multiplex PCR; TCRdb holds only in-frame clones, not every one. The data contain 50,000 to 80,000 clones, 88% of them seen just once; the ten biggest clones take up 4.6%. The data derive from a study of technical replicates of blood from a few donors. Sample: PBMCs. This receptor was obtained from a human donor in good health. Some clones in this sample may be carry-over from other donors' samples.

The CDR3, as DNA: TGTGCCAGCAGCGTCTTTTCTTTAATTGAGGCAGATACGCAGTATTTT. It yields the protein CASSVFSLIEADTQYF. The V and J genes are TRBV9 and TRBJ2-3, with D hard to call. The CDR3 has 16 amino acids. Per germline, CDR1 SGDLS and CDR2 YYNGEE. V shed 2 bases and J shed 4 bases, with 17 bases lying between them.